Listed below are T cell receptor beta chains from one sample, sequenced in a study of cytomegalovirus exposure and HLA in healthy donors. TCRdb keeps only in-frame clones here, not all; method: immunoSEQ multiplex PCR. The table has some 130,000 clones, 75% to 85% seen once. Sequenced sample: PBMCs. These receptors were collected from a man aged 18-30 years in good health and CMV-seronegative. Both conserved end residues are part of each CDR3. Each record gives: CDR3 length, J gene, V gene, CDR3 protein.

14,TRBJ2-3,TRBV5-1,CASSGGTGLDTQYF
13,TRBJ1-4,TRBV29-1,CSGGGTGNEKLFF
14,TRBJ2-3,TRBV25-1,CASSEWEGRDTQYF
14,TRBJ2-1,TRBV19,CASMGTDTENEQFF
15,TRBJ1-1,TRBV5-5,CASSTTPGGDTEAFF
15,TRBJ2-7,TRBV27,CASSLTSGSSYEQYF
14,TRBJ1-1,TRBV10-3,CAISDPGTGLRAFF
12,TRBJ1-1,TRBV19,CASSNQNTEAFF
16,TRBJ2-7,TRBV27,CASSKKGLAGDHEQYF
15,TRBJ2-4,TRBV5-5,CASSAAGATKNIQYF
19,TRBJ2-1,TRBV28,CASSFPAGVLSSSYNEQFF